This T cell receptor (beta chain) is drawn from a study of naive and memory T cell subsets. The CDR3 is 13 amino acids. Germline V gives CDR1 MNHEY, CDR2 SMNVEV (reference sequence). Trimming cost V 5 bases and J 0 bases, with 7 bases left between them. This clonotype was seen repeatedly, ten times or more. The library had UMIs added by 3' ligation of an oligonucleotide to TCR cDNA. Whole-blood samples were roughly 2.7 ml of peripheral blood from healthy adult volunteers. The SP2 primer and nested alpha and beta constant region primers amplified ligated cDNA in four rounds. For blood and skin samples, reverse transcription used TCR alpha and beta constant primers. TCRdb reprocessed the UMI-ligation and nested PCR reads via MiXCR and lists one record per CDR3 protein. The sample consists of more than 20,000 distinct CDR3 sequences, around 5.3% of them appearing once.

This sequence joins TRBV27 and TRBJ1-1, with D unresolved. This clonotype originated in an adult in good health. What was sequenced was blood. The CDR3 region has the DNA TGTGCCAGCAGTCCAGCGATGAACACTGAAGCTTTCTTT. This codes for CASSPAMNTEAFF.